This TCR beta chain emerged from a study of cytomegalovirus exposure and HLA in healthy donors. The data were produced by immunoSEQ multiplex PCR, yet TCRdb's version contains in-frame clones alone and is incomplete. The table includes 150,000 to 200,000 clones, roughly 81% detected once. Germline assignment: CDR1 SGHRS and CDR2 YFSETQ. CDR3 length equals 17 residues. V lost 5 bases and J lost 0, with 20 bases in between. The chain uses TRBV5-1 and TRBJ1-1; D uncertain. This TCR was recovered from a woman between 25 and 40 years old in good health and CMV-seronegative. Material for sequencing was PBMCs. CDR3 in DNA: TGCGCCAGCAGTCGTAGCGCAGCGGCGGGGATGAACACTGAAGCTTTCTTT. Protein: CASSRSAAAGMNTEAFF.